The present TCR beta chain was sequenced within a study of CD8 T cells in ankylosing spondylitis. Study-level points and caveats: Clones that were linked to disease were CD8+ and were relatively rare in peripheral blood. Several highly homologous variants formed a TCR beta motif that appeared characteristic of ankylosing spondylitis blood.

Preparation of TCR beta libraries was done by quantitative 5'-RACE with molecular barcodes. MiXCR, applied by TCRdb to the 5' RACE reads, yields one record per CDR3 protein. The sample gives just under 550,000 distinct CDR3 sequences, approximately 11% of which show up once; around 6.8% is in the top ten. V gave up 5 bases and J gave up 7 bases, with 15 bases separating them. This CDR3 comprises 13 residues. The germline V gene has CDR1 SEHNR and CDR2 FQNEAQ (reference sequence). This clonotype showed up just a few times. As yet, its antigen is unknown. The receptor was derived from a male donor with ankylosing spondylitis. The sequenced material came from blood, either unsorted or a sorted T cell fraction (not recorded which). This chain joins TRBV7-9 and TRBJ2-7; D is ambiguous. The CDR3 bases are TGTGCCAGCAGCCCCCCGCAGCTTCGAGAGCAGTACTTC. Its protein product is CASSPPQLREQYF.